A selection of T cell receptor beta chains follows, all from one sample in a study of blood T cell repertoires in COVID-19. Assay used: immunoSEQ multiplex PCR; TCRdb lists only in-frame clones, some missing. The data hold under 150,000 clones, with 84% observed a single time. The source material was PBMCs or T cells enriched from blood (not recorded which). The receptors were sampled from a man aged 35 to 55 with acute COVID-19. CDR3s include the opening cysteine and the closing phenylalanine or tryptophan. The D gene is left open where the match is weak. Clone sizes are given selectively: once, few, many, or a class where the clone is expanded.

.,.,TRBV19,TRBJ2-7,CASSITGFEEQYF,TGTGCCAGTAGTATAACAGGTTTTGAAGAGCAGTACTTC
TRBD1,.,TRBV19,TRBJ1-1,CASSGQVSEAFF,TGTGCCAGTAGCGGACAGGTATCTGAAGCTTTCTTT
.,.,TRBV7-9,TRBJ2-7,CASSSAGTPAYEQYF,TGTGCCAGCAGCTCAGCCGGGACACCCGCCTACGAGCAGTACTTC
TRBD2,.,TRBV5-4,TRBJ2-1,CASSAGTSGVDEQFF,TGTGCCAGCAGCGCCGGGACTAGCGGGGTGGATGAGCAGTTCTTC
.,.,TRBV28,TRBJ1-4,CASSLPPENEKLFF,TGTGCCAGCAGTCTCCCCCCGGAGAACGAAAAACTGTTTTTT
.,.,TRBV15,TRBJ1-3,CATSRGLGGTSGNTIYF,TGTGCCACCAGCAGGGGTCTCGGGGGAACCTCTGGAAACACCATATATTTT
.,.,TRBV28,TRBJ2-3,CASSWTKADTQYF,TGTGCCAGCAGCTGGACAAAGGCAGATACGCAGTATTTT
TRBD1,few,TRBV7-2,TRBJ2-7,CASSLGRGRLVDEQYF,TGTGCCAGCAGCTTAGGCAGGGGGCGCTTGGTCGACGAGCAGTACTTC
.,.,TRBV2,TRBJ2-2,CASSGGLLGGLNTGELFF,TGTGCCAGCAGTGGGGGACTCCTTGGCGGCCTGAACACCGGGGAGCTGTTTTTT
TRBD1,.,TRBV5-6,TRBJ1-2,CASSSDRGLGYGYTF,TGTGCCAGCAGCTCGGACAGGGGGCTTGGTTATGGCTACACCTTC
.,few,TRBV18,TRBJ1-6,CASSPQVSGNSPLHF,TGTGCCAGCTCACCACAGGTCTCAGGAAATTCACCCCTCCACTTT
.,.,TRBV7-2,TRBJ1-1,CASSSRVATEAFF,TGTGCCAGCAGCTCCAGGGTTGCCACTGAAGCTTTCTTT
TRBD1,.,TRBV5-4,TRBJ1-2,CASSSDRIYGYTF,TGTGCCAGCAGCTCGGACAGGATCTATGGCTACACCTTC
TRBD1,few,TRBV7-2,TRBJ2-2,CASSQFVRDRVGKTGELFF,TGTGCCAGCAGCCAGTTCGTCCGGGACAGGGTTGGAAAAACCGGGGAGCTGTTTTTT
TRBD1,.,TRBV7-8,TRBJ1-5,CASSLALTGDQPQHF,TGTGCCAGCAGCTTAGCGCTCACAGGGGATCAGCCCCAGCATTTT
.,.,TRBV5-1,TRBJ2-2,CASTADDIYTGELFF,TGCGCCAGCACCGCCGACGACATATACACCGGGGAGCTGTTTTTT
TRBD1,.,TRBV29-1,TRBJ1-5,CSVGQGYNQPQHF,TGCAGCGTGGGACAGGGATACAATCAGCCCCAGCATTTT
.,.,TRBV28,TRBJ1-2,CASQGEPYYGYTF,TGTGCCAGCCAAGGGGAACCCTACTATGGCTACACCTTC
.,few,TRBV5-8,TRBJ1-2,CASSARGRTYGYTF,TGTGCCAGCAGCGCCAGAGGGAGAACCTATGGCTACACCTTC
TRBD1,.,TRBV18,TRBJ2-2,CASSPQGATLERNTGELFF,TGTGCCAGCTCCCCACAGGGGGCTACCCTCGAACGGAACACCGGGGAGCTGTTTTTT
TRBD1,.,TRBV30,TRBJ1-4,CACQDRALNEKLFF,TGTGCCTGCCAAGACAGGGCCCTTAATGAAAAACTGTTTTTT
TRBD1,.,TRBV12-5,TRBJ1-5,CASGPDRGRGNQPQHF,TGTGCTAGTGGCCCCGACAGGGGGAGGGGCAATCAGCCCCAGCATTTT
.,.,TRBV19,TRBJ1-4,CASNAGYNEKLFF,TGTGCCAGCAATGCGGGGTATAATGAAAAACTGTTTTTT
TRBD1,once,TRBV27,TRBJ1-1,CASSSSPGTGSLMNTEAFF,TGTGCCAGCAGTTCCTCCCCTGGGACAGGGTCGTTGATGAACACTGAAGCTTTCTTT
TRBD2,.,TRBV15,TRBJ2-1,CATRGGRGAYNEQFF,TGTGCCACCAGAGGCGGGAGAGGGGCCTACAATGAGCAGTTCTTC
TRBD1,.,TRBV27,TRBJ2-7,CASSLSGQGAGGHEQYF,TGTGCCAGCAGTTTATCGGGACAGGGGGCGGGGGGCCACGAGCAGTACTTC
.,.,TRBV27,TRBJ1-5,CASSSIQGSGNQPQHF,TGTGCCAGCAGTTCCATACAGGGATCGGGCAATCAGCCCCAGCATTTT
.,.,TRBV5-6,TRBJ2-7,CASSLGWSSYEQYF,TGTGCCAGCAGCTTGGGCTGGAGCTCCTACGAGCAGTACTTC
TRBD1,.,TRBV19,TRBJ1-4,CASTRTGVSEKLFF,TGTGCCAGTACCCGGACAGGGGTGTCTGAAAAACTGTTTTTT
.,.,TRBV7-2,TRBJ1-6,CASRQQSSAYNSPLHF,TGTGCCAGCAGGCAGCAATCAAGCGCCTATAATTCACCCCTCCACTTT
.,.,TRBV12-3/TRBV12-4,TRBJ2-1,CASSFTRLNEQFF,TGTGCCAGCAGTTTTACCAGGCTCAATGAGCAGTTCTTC
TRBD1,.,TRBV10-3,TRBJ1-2,CATQRGQGVRGGYTF,TGTGCCACCCAGAGGGGGCAGGGGGTACGAGGCGGCTACACCTTC
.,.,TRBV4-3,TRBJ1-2,CASSQDLGRNYGYTF,TGCGCCAGCAGCCAAGACCTCGGCAGGAACTATGGCTACACCTTC
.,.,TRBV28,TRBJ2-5,CASSSTGKETQYF,TGTGCCAGCAGTTCAACAGGGAAAGAGACCCAGTACTTC
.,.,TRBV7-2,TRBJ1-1,CASSLTGGENTEAFF,TGTGCCAGCAGCTTAACAGGTGGGGAGAACACTGAAGCTTTCTTT
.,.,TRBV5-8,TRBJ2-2,CASSLWAGSNTGELFF,TGTGCCAGCAGCTTGTGGGCAGGGTCGAACACCGGGGAGCTGTTTTTT
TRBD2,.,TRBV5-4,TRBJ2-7,CASSLEPSGAAYEQYF,TGTGCCAGCAGCTTGGAACCTAGCGGGGCTGCCTACGAGCAGTACTTC
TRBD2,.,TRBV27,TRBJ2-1,CASSLRPLGQREGRGEQFF,TGTGCCAGCAGTTTAAGGCCCCTTGGGCAGCGGGAGGGCCGCGGTGAGCAGTTCTTC
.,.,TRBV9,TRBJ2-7,CASSDGGSSYEQYF,TGTGCCAGCAGCGACGGAGGGTCCTCCTACGAGCAGTACTTC
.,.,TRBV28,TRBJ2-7,CASSQDLNRSYEQYF,TGTGCCAGCAGCCAGGACTTAAACCGGTCCTACGAGCAGTACTTC
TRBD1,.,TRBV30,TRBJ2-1,CACLPGQGAGNEQFF,TGTGCCTGTCTACCGGGACAGGGGGCGGGAAATGAGCAGTTCTTC
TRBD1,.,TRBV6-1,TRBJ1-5,CASSEARQGGNQPQHF,TGTGCCAGCAGTGAAGCTCGACAGGGGGGCAATCAGCCCCAGCATTTT
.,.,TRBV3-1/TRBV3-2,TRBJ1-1,CASTQAWNTEAFF,TGTGCCAGCACCCAGGCCTGGAACACTGAAGCTTTCTTT
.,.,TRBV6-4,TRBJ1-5,CASRYIWGGLGNQPQHF,TGTGCCAGCAGATACATCTGGGGGGGGCTGGGAAATCAGCCCCAGCATTTT
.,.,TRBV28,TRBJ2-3,CASNQGSDTQYF,TGTGCCAGCAATCAGGGGTCAGATACGCAGTATTTT
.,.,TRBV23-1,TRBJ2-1,CASSQLSSRNNEQFF,TGCGCCAGCAGTCAATTATCCTCGAGAAACAATGAGCAGTTCTTC
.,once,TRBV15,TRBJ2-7,CATSSARGSSYEQYF,TGTGCCACCAGCAGCGCCAGGGGTTCCTCCTACGAGCAGTACTTC
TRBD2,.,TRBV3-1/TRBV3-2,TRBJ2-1,CASSQQAGGPPEQFF,TGTGCCAGCAGCCAACAAGCGGGGGGGCCGCCTGAGCAGTTCTTC
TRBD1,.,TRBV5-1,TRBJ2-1,CASSLESAGGNEQFF,TGCGCCAGCAGCTTGGAGTCGGCAGGGGGCAATGAGCAGTTCTTC
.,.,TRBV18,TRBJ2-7,CASSPEGYEQYF,TGTGCCAGCTCACCAGAGGGTTACGAGCAGTACTTC
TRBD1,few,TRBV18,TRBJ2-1,CASSPTGDRYNEQFF,TGTGCCAGCTCACCGACCGGGGACAGGTACAATGAGCAGTTCTTC
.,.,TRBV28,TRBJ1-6,CASLRLGESNSPLHF,TGTGCCAGCCTTCGGTTGGGAGAGTCAAATTCACCCCTCCACTTT
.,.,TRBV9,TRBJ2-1,CASSALGGNEQFF,TGTGCCAGCAGCGCCCTCGGGGGCAATGAGCAGTTCTTC
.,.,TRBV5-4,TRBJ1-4,CASSVQGGYEKLFF,TGTGCCAGCAGCGTGCAGGGAGGATATGAAAAACTGTTTTTT
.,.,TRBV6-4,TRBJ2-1,CASSPTSSSYNEQFF,TGTGCCAGCAGCCCGACTAGTAGCTCCTACAATGAGCAGTTCTTC
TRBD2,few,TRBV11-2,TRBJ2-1,CASSLDGRAFGEQFF,TGTGCCAGCAGCTTAGACGGGAGGGCCTTCGGTGAGCAGTTCTTC
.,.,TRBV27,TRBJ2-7,CASTPGRDNYEQYF,TGTGCCAGCACCCCCGGCCGGGACAACTACGAGCAGTACTTC
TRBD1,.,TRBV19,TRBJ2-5,CASSRLGQGRGETQYF,TGTGCCAGTAGTAGATTGGGACAGGGAAGAGGGGAGACCCAGTACTTC
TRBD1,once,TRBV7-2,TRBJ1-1,CASSSYQGAVTEAFF,TGTGCCAGCAGTTCGTATCAGGGGGCGGTCACTGAAGCTTTCTTT